A single sample is the source of the 23 T cell receptor beta chains below, sequenced in a study of tumor-infiltrating lymphocytes in primary liver carcinoma. Unsorted whole blood served as the source of blood RNA, and germline DNA was extracted as well. A primer matching the constant region was used to make TCR beta cDNA from 450 to 550 ng of total RNA. Three nested multiplex PCR rounds, a slightly modified ARM-PCR, produced the libraries for TCR beta. Use of TRBV1-TRBV30 forward primers with a C-beta reverse primer characterized the first two PCR rounds, which lasted about 11 cycles each. MiXCR, run by TCRdb on the multiplex PCR reads, gives a single entry per CDR3 protein. The sample has 150,000 to 200,000 distinct CDR3 sequences; about 60% are singletons. The specimen was peripheral blood. Receptors were obtained from a middle-aged man with primary liver carcinoma and hepatitis B virus infection.

This clonotype was seen many times. This rearrangement joins TRBV6-5 to TRBJ2-5; unclear D gene. This CDR3 contains 11 residues. Trimming left V 5 bases short and J 4 bases short, with 5 bases between. Germline V gene data show CDR1 as MNHEY and CDR2 as SVGAGI. DNA of the CDR3: TGTGCCAGCAGTGCCGGAGAGACCCAGTACTTC. This translates into CASSAGETQYF.

On this clonotype: One end of the junction is discordant with germline, which a read error may explain. V usage is TRBV12-3 or TRBV12-4 and J usage is TRBJ2-6, with D maybe TRBD1 (6 bases). This CDR3 spans 15 amino acids. The CDR3, as DNA: TGTGCCAGCAGTTCAACAGGGTCTGGGACCAACGTCCTGACTTTC. It encodes CASSSTGSGTNVLTF.

Only a few counts were recorded for this clonotype. The J gene is TRBJ2-6, the V gene TRBV6-5; 7 bases fit TRBD1. The V gene end was trimmed by 5 bases and the J gene end by 3 bases; junction bases not matched to a gene: 1. Germline-derived CDR1 and CDR2 are MNHEY and SVGAGI. This CDR3 contains 14 residues. The CDR3 protein is CASSTGDGANVLTF. The CDR3 region has the DNA TGTGCCAGCAGTACAGGGGATGGGGCCAACGTCCTGACTTTC.

V usage is TRBV12-3 or TRBV12-4 and J usage is TRBJ2-3; D may correspond to TRBD1 or TRBD2 (5 bases each). Trimming shortened V by 1 base and J by 6 bases, and 8 bases separated the two germline ends. There are 13 residues in the CDR3. CDR3 sequence reads: CASSLGGWDTQYF. The CDR3 region has the DNA TGTGCCAGCAGTTTAGGGGGGTGGGATACGCAGTATTTT.

Concerning this clonotype itself: The junction departs from the called germline gene at one end, perhaps through a read error. The rearrangement uses TRBV29-1 and TRBJ2-1; 11 bases fit TRBD2. The CDR3 contains 15 residues. Per the germline V gene, CDR1 is SQVTM and CDR2 is ANQGSEA. The CDR3 DNA is TGCAGCGCCTTGGGACTAGCGGACTCCTACAGTGAGCAGTTCTTC. It specifies CSALGLADSYSEQFF.

Note on this clonotype: The junction shows a germline mismatch at one end, possibly a read error. V usage is TRBV11-2 and J usage is TRBJ2-7; TRBD1 matches at 7 bases. The CDR3 is made up of 16 amino acids. CDR1 SGHAT and CDR2 FQNNGV come from the germline V gene. The DNA for the CDR3 is TGTGCCAACAGCTCCGGCCGGGACAGTGTTTCCTACGAGCAGTACTTC. Its translation is CANSSGRDSVSYEQYF.

This clonotype came up many times. The rearrangement links TRBV6-1 to TRBJ2-3; the D gene is possibly TRBD1 (8 bases). V dropped 6 bases and J dropped 4 bases, with 38 bases sitting between them. Germline CDR1 and CDR2: MNHNS and SASEGT. The CDR3 is made up of 22 amino acids. The CDR3 loop reads CASSPDRVRWGSAGARADTQYF. Written as DNA, the CDR3 is TGTGCCAGCAGCCCGGACAGGGTCCGTTGGGGTTCGGCGGGAGCTCGGGCAGATACGCAGTATTTT.

This clonotype was detected once. This clone may be a read error of a much larger clone one base away. The chain is built from TRBV4-1 and TRBJ2-2; 9 bases are a match to TRBD1. Germline assignment: CDR1 MGHRA and CDR2 YSYEKL. The CDR3 sequence is 15 residues long. CDR3 coding DNA: TGCGCCAGCAGTCGGGACAGGGTTTTCACCGAGGAGCTGTTTTTT. Protein sequence: CASSRDRVFTEELFF.

Note on this clonotype: An end of the junction does not agree with germline; a read error may underlie this. The V call is TRBV11-2, the J call TRBJ2-7; TRBD2 agrees at 7 bases. This CDR3 has 15 amino acids. In germline, CDR1 is SGHAT, CDR2 FQNNGV. CDR3 sequence: CVSSLSGTGLGEQYF. In DNA, the CDR3 is TGTGTCAGCAGCTTAAGCGGGACGGGGCTGGGAGAGCAGTACTTC. Filled out from reference TRBV11-2 and TRBJ2-7, the complete variable domain reads EAGVAQSPRYKIIEKRQSVAFWCNPISGHATLYWYQQILGQGPKLLIQFQNNGVVDDSQLPKDRFSAERLKGVDSTLKIQPAKLEDSAVYLCVSSLSGTGLGEQYFGPGTRLTVT.

This chain connects TRBV12-3 or TRBV12-4 to TRBJ1-3, with a tentative D call TRBD1 (5 bases). Trimming shortened V by 1 base and J by 2 bases, and 9 bases separated the two germline ends. CDR3 length: 15 residues. The CDR3 protein is CASSLEDSAGNTIYF. Written as DNA, the CDR3 is TGTGCCAGCAGTTTAGAAGACAGTGCTGGAAACACCATATATTTT.

Note on this clonotype: Its ends do not fully match the called genes, so a read error is possible. J is TRBJ2-1 and V is TRBV29-1; possibly TRBD2 for D (5 bases). The length of the CDR3 is 15 residues. CDR1 and CDR2 from the germline V gene are SQVTM and ANQGSEA. The CDR3 sequence is CSAKRDGGGGNEHFF. The CDR3, as DNA: TGCAGCGCCAAAAGAGACGGAGGAGGTGGCAATGAGCATTTCTTC.

This clonotype was seen many times. The J gene is TRBJ2-5, the V gene TRBV11-2; 11 bases align to TRBD2. CDR1 is SGHAT and CDR2 is FQNNGV in the germline V gene. V lost 4 bases and J lost 2; bases outside the gene matches: 6. The CDR3 is made up of 16 amino acids. DNA of the CDR3: TGTGCCAGCAGCTCGGGGGGGACTAGCGGACAAGAGACCCAGTACTTC. Its translation: CASSSGGTSGQETQYF.

Worth noting for this clonotype: As the CDR3 is not closed by the conserved phenylalanine or tryptophan, this likely results from a read error. J is TRBJ1-1 and V is TRBV6-6, with D perhaps matching TRBD1 (5 bases). This CDR3 is 13 amino acids long. The V and J ends lost 6 bases and 5 bases respectively, with 13 bases between them. Germline V lookup: CDR1 MNHNY, CDR2 SVGAGI (reference sequence). CDR3 sequence reads: CASSTGGTTEAFI. For the CDR3, the DNA is TGTGCCAGCAGCACAGGTGGGACTACTGAAGCTTTCATT.

This clonotype was counted a few times. This chain connects TRBV10-3 to TRBJ2-7, with no clear D. Per the germline V gene, CDR1 is ENHRY and CDR2 is SYGVKD. V dropped 3 bases and J dropped 3 bases, with 12 bases sitting between them. The CDR3 extends over 14 amino acids. Written as DNA, the CDR3 is TGTGCCATCAGTGACCCGCTGGACCACTACGAGCAGTACTTC. Translating it yields CAISDPLDHYEQYF.

Of note for this clonotype: A read error is possible here, since a much larger clone lies one base away. This sequence joins TRBV6-1 and TRBJ1-2; 8 bases match TRBD1. CDR3 length: 14 amino acids. Germline assignment: CDR1 MNHNS and CDR2 SASEGT. V lost 3 bases to trimming and J lost 4 bases; unmatched junction nucleotides: 4. CDR3 DNA: TGTGCCAGCAGTGACGAAGGGACAGGCTATGGCTACACCTTC. Amino acid sequence: CASSDEGTGYGYTF.

Of note for this clonotype: The germline gene is not matched at one end of the junction; a read error may be the cause. V is TRBV6-5 and J is TRBJ1-2; possible D gene TRBD1, 6 bases. This CDR3 has 14 residues. Looked up from germline, CDR1 is MNHEY and CDR2 is SVGAGI. This CDR3 is CASIYDGPTGGYTF. The CDR3 region has the DNA TGTGCCAGCATTTACGACGGACCCACAGGGGGCTACACCTTC.

About this clonotype: One junction end disagrees with the germline gene, perhaps due to a read error. J is TRBJ2-1 and V is TRBV28; 10 bases line up with TRBD2. Germline V gives CDR1 MDHEN, CDR2 SYDVKM. The CDR3 is 15 residues long. The CDR3 region has the DNA TGTGCCAGAAGTTTACTAGCGGGAACCTACAATGAGCAGTTCTTC. This codes for CARSLLAGTYNEQFF.

The sample holds a few counts of this clonotype. The chain links TRBV11-2 to TRBJ2-1, with 8 bases identical to TRBD2. Germline V lookup: CDR1 SGHAT, CDR2 FQNNGV. This CDR3 is 14 amino acids long. Trimming took 7 bases from V and 6 from J; bases not matched to a gene: 8. CDR3 region: CASKGTSGSNEQFF. CDR3 in DNA: TGTGCCAGCAAAGGGACTAGTGGGAGCAATGAGCAGTTCTTC.

This clonotype was recorded a few times. The chain combines TRBV29-1 with TRBJ2-3; no reliable D call. CDR1 is SQVTM, CDR2 ANQGSEA, per germline. Trimming cost V 2 bases and J 4 bases, with 10 bases left between them. The CDR3 totals 13 residues. CDR3 in DNA: TGCAGCGTTGAATGGAGTGGTCCAGATACGCAGTATTTT. Translation gives CSVEWSGPDTQYF.

Comments on this clonotype: An end of the junction differs from the germline gene, which may be a read error. V gene TRBV11-2 combines with J gene TRBJ2-3; D uncertain. This CDR3 has 12 residues. The germline CDR1 and CDR2 sequences are SGHAT and FQNNGV. CDR3 amino acids: CASILGYDTQSF. CDR3 bases: TGTGCCAGCATCCTCGGATACGATACGCAGTCTTTT.

CDR3 nucleotides: TGTGCCAGCAGCCATGGCAGTTCAGTTACTGGGACCCAGTACTTC. This codes for CASSHGSSVTGTQYF. The chain links TRBV11-2 to TRBJ2-5; D is ambiguous. This CDR3 is 15 amino acids long. Germline values: CDR1 SGHAT, CDR2 FQNNGV. V was clipped by 5 bases and J by 7 bases, with 20 bases between them.

The sample holds one count of this clonotype. A much larger clone differs from this one at a single base, so this may be a read error. The chain links TRBV29-1 to TRBJ2-7; TRBD2 agrees at 8 bases. J lost 2 bases, V lost 3 bases, and 0 bases had no gene match. The CDR3 is 12 amino acids. Germline CDR1 and CDR2: SQVTM and ANQGSEA. The CDR3 bases are TGCAGCGTTGATAGCGGGACCTACGAGCAGTACTTC. As protein: CSVDSGTYEQYF.

This clonotype has only a few counts. The chain is built from TRBV30 and TRBJ2-6; no clear D gene. V was clipped by 1 base and J by 2 bases, with 3 bases between them. The CDR3 sequence is 13 residues long. Germline V lookup: CDR1 GTSNPN, CDR2 SVGIG (reference sequence). The CDR3 loop is CAWSGTGANVLTF. In DNA form, the CDR3 reads TGTGCCTGGAGTGGAACTGGGGCCAACGTCCTGACTTTC.